This T cell receptor (beta chain) was recorded in a study of T cell repertoires in cytomegalovirus infection. Study results and caveats: Frequencies of public TCR beta families were cumulated, and this identified carriers of CMV plus the relevant HLA. The ex vivo response was dominated by HLA-C-restricted CMV-specific TCR beta clonotypes.

This clonotype was seen more than once but under ten times. Its target is not known. Via MiXCR, TCRdb re-called the reads, giving one row per CDR3 protein. Of roughly 920,000 distinct CDR3 sequences detected, around 31% appear once; the ten largest clones hold over 13%. This clonotype was sampled from a human donor in good health (CMV status not recorded). Some clones in this sample may be carry-over from other donors' samples. The material was cultured CD8+ T cells from PBMCs, obtained from culture after CMV antigen stimulation.

CDR3 nucleotide sequence: TGTGCCAGCAGTTTTCTCCGGGAAGAAGGCTACACCTTC. It encodes CASSFLREEGYTF. The V call is TRBV12-3 or TRBV12-4, the J call TRBJ1-2, with unresolved D. The CDR3 runs to 13 residues. V lost 3 bases and J 8 bases, leaving 13 bases between the germline ends.